In its sample, the clone carrying this TCR beta chain was seen a few times. Molecular barcoding with unique molecular identifiers was used for the TCRbeta library. TCRdb processed the PCR reads anew with MiXCR; each CDR3 protein has one entry. The sample lists fewer than 550,000 distinct CDR3 sequences, approximately 10% occurring once. V lost 3 bases and J lost 2, with 16 bases in between. This CDR3 spans 16 amino acids. Per the germline V gene, CDR1 is SGHTA and CDR2 is FQGNSA. The data belong to a study of T-cell reconstitution after alpha-beta-depleted transplantation in children. The TCR comes from a female patient under 10 years old who had a stem cell transplant for aplastic anemia, so the T cells may come from the graft donor. Sequencing used PBMCs, mostly from graft donor cells, obtained 180 days after TCRalphabeta/CD19-depleted stem cell transplant. The chain employs TRBV7-2 and TRBJ2-5, with D possibly matching TRBD2 (6 bases). The CDR3 here is CASSFGSGLLQETQYF. The CDR3 nucleotides are TGTGCCAGCAGCTTTGGGTCCGGACTACTTCAAGAGACCCAGTACTTC.